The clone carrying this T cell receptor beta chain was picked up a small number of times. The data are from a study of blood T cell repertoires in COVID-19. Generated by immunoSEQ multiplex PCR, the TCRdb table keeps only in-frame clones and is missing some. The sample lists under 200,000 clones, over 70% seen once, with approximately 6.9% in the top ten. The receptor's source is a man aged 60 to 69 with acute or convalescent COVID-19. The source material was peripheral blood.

CDR3 nucleotide sequence: TGTGCCACTTCGATCCGGGGAAGTGGCAATCAGCCCCAGCATTTT. Encoded protein: CATSIRGSGNQPQHF. The gene calls are TRBV19 and TRBJ1-5; D gene uncertain. Trimming cost V 10 bases and J 2 bases, with 18 bases left between them. CDR1 is LNHDA and CDR2 is SQIVND in the germline V gene (reference sequence). The CDR3 is 15 amino acids.